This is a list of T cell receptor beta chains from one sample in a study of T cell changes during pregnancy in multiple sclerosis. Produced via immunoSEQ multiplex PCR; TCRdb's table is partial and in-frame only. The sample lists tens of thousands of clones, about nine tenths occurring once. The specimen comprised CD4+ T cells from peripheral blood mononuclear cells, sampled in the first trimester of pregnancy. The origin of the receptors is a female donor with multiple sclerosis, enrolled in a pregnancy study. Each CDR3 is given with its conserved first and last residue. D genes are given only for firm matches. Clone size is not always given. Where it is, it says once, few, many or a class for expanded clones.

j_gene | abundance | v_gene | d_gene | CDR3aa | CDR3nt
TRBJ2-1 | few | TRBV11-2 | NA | CASNGGSRLYNEQFF | TGTGCCAGCAACGGAGGGTCCCGACTGTACAATGAGCAGTTCTTC
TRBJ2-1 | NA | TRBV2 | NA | CASSREADPYNEQFF | TGTGCCAGCAGTAGAGAAGCGGACCCCTACAATGAGCAGTTCTTC
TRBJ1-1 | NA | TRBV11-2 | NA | CASSLVRGNTEAFF | TGTGCCAGCAGCTTAGTTCGCGGAAACACTGAAGCTTTCTTT
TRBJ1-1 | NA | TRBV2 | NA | CASRGEVSSSEAFF | TGTGCCAGCAGGGGGGAGGTGAGTTCCTCTGAAGCTTTCTTT
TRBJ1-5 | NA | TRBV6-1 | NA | CASSEGLISNQPQHF | TGTGCCAGCAGTGAAGGACTGATTAGCAATCAGCCCCAGCATTTT
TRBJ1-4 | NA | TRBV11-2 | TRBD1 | CASSLGRGRGNEKLFF | TGTGCCAGCAGCTTAGGCAGGGGGCGCGGTAATGAAAAACTGTTTTTT
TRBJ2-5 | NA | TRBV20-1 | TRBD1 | CSADRGETQYF | TGCAGTGCTGACAGGGGGGAGACCCAGTACTTC
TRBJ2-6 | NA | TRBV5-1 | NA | CASSLDIAGANVLTF | TGCGCCAGCAGCTTGGATATCGCTGGGGCCAACGTCCTGACTTTC
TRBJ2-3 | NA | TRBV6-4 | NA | CASRNRPQGFLRGITDTQYF | TGTGCCAGCAGGAACAGGCCCCAAGGGTTTTTGAGGGGGATCACAGATACGCAGTATTTT
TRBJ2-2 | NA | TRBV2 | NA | CASSVIQGNTGELFF | TGTGCCAGCAGTGTAATCCAGGGAAACACCGGGGAGCTGTTTTTT
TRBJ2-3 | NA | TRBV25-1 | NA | CASERASTDTQYF | TGTGCCAGTGAGCGGGCTAGCACAGATACGCAGTATTTT
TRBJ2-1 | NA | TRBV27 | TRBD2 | CASSPGLVGEQFF | TGTGCCAGCAGCCCGGGACTAGTAGGCGAGCAGTTCTTC
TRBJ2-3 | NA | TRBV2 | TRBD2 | CASSEGGLGVTDTQYF | TGTGCCAGCAGTGAAGGGGGACTAGGGGTCACAGATACGCAGTATTTT
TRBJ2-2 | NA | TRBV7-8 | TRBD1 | CASSTLTGVPGELFF | TGTGCCAGCAGCACCCTGACAGGGGTCCCCGGGGAGCTGTTTTTT
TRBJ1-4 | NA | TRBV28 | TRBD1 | CASRGQGLRQAYF | TGTGCCAGCAGGGGACAGGGATTAAGGCAAGCCTATTTT
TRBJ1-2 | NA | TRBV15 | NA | CATSRGGLFGYTF | TGTGCCACCAGCAGAGGAGGACTCTTTGGCTACACCTTC
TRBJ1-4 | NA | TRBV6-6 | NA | CASSYVGRTNEKLFF | TGTGCCAGCAGTTACGTCGGTAGAACTAATGAAAAACTGTTTTTT
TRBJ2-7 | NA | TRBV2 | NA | CASIPDLTSYEQYF | TGTGCCAGCATACCCGACTTGACCTCCTACGAGCAGTACTTC
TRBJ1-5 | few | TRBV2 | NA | CASSRPGLGNQPQHF | TGTGCCAGCAGTCGTCCAGGGCTCGGCAATCAGCCCCAGCATTTT
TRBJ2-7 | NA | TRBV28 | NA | CASSLYSSNYEQYF | TGTGCCAGCAGTTTGTACTCTTCAAACTACGAGCAGTACTTC
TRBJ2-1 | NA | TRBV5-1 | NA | CASSWMTDTPYNEQFF | TGCGCCAGCAGCTGGATGACAGATACCCCCTACAATGAGCAGTTCTTC
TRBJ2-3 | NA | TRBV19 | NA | CASSTVGGDTQYF | TGTGCCAGTAGTACCGTCGGTGGAGATACGCAGTATTTT
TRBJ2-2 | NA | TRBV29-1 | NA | CSVGGTHNTGELFF | TGCAGCGTGGGCGGGACCCATAACACCGGGGAGCTGTTTTTT
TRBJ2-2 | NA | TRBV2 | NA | CASWSGDNTGELFF | TGTGCCAGCTGGTCAGGGGATAACACCGGGGAGCTGTTTTTT
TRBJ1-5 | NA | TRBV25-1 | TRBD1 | CASRGQGANQPQHF | TGTGCCAGCAGGGGACAGGGGGCCAATCAGCCCCAGCATTTT
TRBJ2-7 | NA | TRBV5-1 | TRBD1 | CASSLGGQGISYEQYF | TGCGCCAGCAGCTTGGGGGGACAGGGGATCTCCTACGAGCAGTACTTC
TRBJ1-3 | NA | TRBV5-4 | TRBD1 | CASSPGRGTGGSGNTIYF | TGTGCCAGCAGCCCTGGCCGTGGGACAGGGGGTTCTGGAAACACCATATATTTT
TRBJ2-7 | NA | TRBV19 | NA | CASSIDGPSGPYEQYF | TGTGCCAGTAGTATAGATGGCCCTTCTGGCCCCTACGAGCAGTACTTC
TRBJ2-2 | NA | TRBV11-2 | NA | CASSSAGELFF | TGTGCCAGCAGCTCGGCCGGGGAGCTGTTTTTT